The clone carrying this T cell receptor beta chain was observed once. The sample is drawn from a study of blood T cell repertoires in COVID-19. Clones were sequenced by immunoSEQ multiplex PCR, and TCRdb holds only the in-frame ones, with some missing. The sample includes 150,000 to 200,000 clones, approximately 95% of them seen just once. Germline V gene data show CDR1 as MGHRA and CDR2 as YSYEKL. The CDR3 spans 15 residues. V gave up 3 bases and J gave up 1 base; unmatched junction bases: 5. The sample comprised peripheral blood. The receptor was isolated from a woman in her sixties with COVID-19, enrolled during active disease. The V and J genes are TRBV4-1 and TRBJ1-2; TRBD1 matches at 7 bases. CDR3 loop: CASSQPGQHNYGYTF. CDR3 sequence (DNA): TGCGCCAGCAGCCAGCCGGGACAGCATAACTATGGCTACACCTTC.